This is a list of T cell receptor beta chains from one sample in a study of T cell responses to AZD1222 COVID-19 vaccine. Produced via immunoSEQ multiplex PCR; TCRdb's table is partial and in-frame only. The sample lists more than 95,000 clones, 80% to 90% occurring once. Sequenced material: peripheral blood, taken on day 0 of AZD1222 vaccination. The receptors derive from an adult in good health. The conserved cysteine and the conserved F or W are not part of the CDR3 here. Where a row states a size, it is once, few, many or the class of an expanded clone; other rows omit it.

v_gene | abundance | CDR3aa
TRBV7-9 | . | ASSFGGTSYNEQF
TRBV7-9 | . | ASSPQGDEQY
TRBV12-3/TRBV12-4 | . | ASRITSGETQY
TRBV4-1 | . | ASSQVEQYNEQF
TRBV6-5 | . | ASSHPEGHNSPLH
TRBV5-1 | . | ASTTLTSGNSYEQY
TRBV7-9 | . | ASSIRDWNNYGYT
TRBV2 | . | ASDERGHPRATNEKLF
TRBV29-1 | . | SVAQPGVSKLF
TRBV27 | . | ASSFGGGSYGYT
TRBV7-9 | . | ASSQDRYQPQH
TRBV11-3 | few | ASSLSRLGVRGSPEAF
TRBV18 | . | ASSPPGTGVGGTEAF
TRBV9 | . | ASSPPGIIDEQF
TRBV29-1 | . | SVAWGTEAF
TRBV6-5 | . | ASRRDRSPYEQY
TRBV4-3 | once | ASSQDSLIGQPQH
TRBV12-3/TRBV12-4 | . | ASSLGWKTEAF
TRBV3-1/TRBV3-2 | . | ASSQIPDVAGLYEQY
TRBV21-1 | few | ASSKVDGENSPLH
TRBV12-3/TRBV12-4 | . | ASSLRALGELF
TRBV7-8 | . | ASSLDSNTEAF
TRBV4-3 | . | ASSQEGLYTQY
TRBV20-1 | . | SASSGGPANQPQH
TRBV5-1 | . | ASSLGPGRNQPQH
TRBV12-3/TRBV12-4 | . | ASSLGFNQPQH
TRBV9 | . | ASSVDNFGRYT
TRBV15 | . | ATSRDPAGENIQY
TRBV18 | . | ASSPQAGNEKLF
TRBV30 | . | AWSRGSEQY
TRBV28 | . | ASSPSDRVREQY
TRBV5-3 | . | ARSPTGGDGYT
TRBV9 | . | ASSVGGRNEQF
TRBV5-1 | . | ASSISGTSADTQY
TRBV7-9 | . | ASTNVNTGELF
TRBV12-3/TRBV12-4 | . | ASSSRDRKLF
TRBV5-1 | . | ASSRQDPSEKLF
TRBV4-1 | . | ASSPSRTYNTEAF
TRBV4-3 | . | ASSQDLGQTAPYEQY
TRBV27 | . | ASSFRAYNEQF
TRBV7-8 | . | ASSLAQPGQGYGYT
TRBV29-1 | . | SVEAPGRGEAF
TRBV3-1/TRBV3-2 | once | ASSQVGGGGIQY
TRBV3-1/TRBV3-2 | . | ASSQRSGTSLSTQH
TRBV28 | . | ASSYQGAKGYT
TRBV27 | . | ASSFTGLQPQH
TRBV6-1 | . | ASSSRLDRIYEQY
TRBV5-1 | few | ASSFETPNYGYT
TRBV6-5 | . | ASSPQPGFYEQY
TRBV6-5 | . | ASGTRGGRYNEQF
TRBV7-2 | . | ASSSFLSYEQY
TRBV24-1 | . | ATSETSGSNTGELF
TRBV2 | few | ASKPGQENSPLH
TRBV5-6 | . | ASSSFRETQY
TRBV4-1 | . | ASSPTRTSGRVGELF